This TCR beta chain was retrieved from a study of post-analysis software for immune sequencing data. Study outcomes and limitations: Relative to controls, patients had a few TRBV segments at higher frequency, with TRBV5-6, TRBV5-1 and TRBV20-1 among these.

Germline V gives CDR1 SGHRS, CDR2 YFSETQ. After removal of 4 bases from V and 4 bases from J, the junction contained 5 bases not matched to a gene. The CDR3 totals 14 residues. This clonotype was seen a handful of times. Its target is unknown. The authors incorporated unique molecular identifiers into the TCR beta cDNA libraries. TCRdb reprocessed the PCR reads via MiXCR and lists one record per CDR3 protein. The sample yields about 570,000 distinct CDR3 sequences, less than 40% seen once. Sequenced material: blood. The receptor comes from a girl aged 2-17 years with multiple sclerosis. The genes are TRBV5-1 and TRBJ1-2, with 9 bases fitting TRBD1. The CDR3 region is CASSRGQGIYGYTF. Here the CDR3 DNA reads TGCGCCAGCAGCCGCGGACAGGGGATCTATGGCTACACCTTC.